Listed here are 25 T cell receptor beta chains from one sample, sequenced in a study of PD-L1 blockade in urothelial cancer. The protocol was immunoSEQ multiplex PCR, while the TCRdb copy is restricted to in-frame clones and leaves out a portion. This table holds about 55,000 clones, about 80% found once. The sequenced sample was PBMCs, obtained around atezolizumab (anti-PD-L1) treatment. Source of these receptors: a man between 65 and 79 years old with urothelial cancer.

V usage is TRBV4-3 and J usage is TRBJ1-2, with 8 bases matching TRBD1. CDR1 and CDR2 from the germline V gene are LGHNA and YSLEER. The CDR3 runs to 15 residues. Trimming at V came to 4 bases and at J to 0 bases, leaving 4 bases not matched to a gene. The CDR3 reads CASSRGTGSNYGYTF. CDR3 nucleotide sequence: TGCGCCAGCAGCCGAGGGACAGGATCTAACTATGGCTACACCTTC.

This sequence joins TRBV18 and TRBJ1-5, with D tentatively TRBD1 (6 bases). The CDR3 extends over 16 amino acids. The germline gives CDR1 KGHSH, CDR2 LQKENI. The germline V and J ends were trimmed by 3 bases and 1 base, with 13 bases remaining between them. CDR3 nucleotide sequence: TGTGCCAGCTCACCCACAGGGAGGGGGAGCAATCAGCCCCAGCATTTT. It yields the protein CASSPTGRGSNQPQHF. The whole variable domain, remainder taken from reference TRBV18 and TRBJ1-5, is NAGVMQNPRHLVRRRGQEARLRCSPMKGHSHVYWYRQLPEEGLKFMVYLQKENIIDESGMPKERFSAEFPKEGPSILRIQQVVRGDSAAYFCASSPTGRGSNQPQHFGDGTRLSIL.

The chain joins TRBV11-3 to TRBJ2-1, with 8 bases fitting TRBD2. Germline assignment: CDR1 SGHNT and CDR2 YENEEA. CDR3 length: 15 residues. V lost 1 base to trimming and J lost 8 bases; unmatched junction nucleotides: 7. CDR3 loop: CASSLGLAGAYEQFF. As DNA, the CDR3 is TGTGCCAGCAGCTTAGGGCTAGCGGGCGCCTATGAGCAGTTCTTC.

This chain links TRBV4-2 with TRBJ2-4; 8 bases map to TRBD1. The CDR3 runs to 16 residues. The germline CDR1 and CDR2 sequences are LGHNA and YNFKEQ. Trimming cost V 5 bases and J 1 base; bases outside gene matches: 7. CDR3 sequence (DNA): TGTGCCAGCAGCGTCGGACAGGGCGAGGCCAAAAACATTCAGTACTTC. It codes for CASSVGQGEAKNIQYF.

This clone has only a few counts. This chain links TRBV9 with TRBJ2-5; TRBD1 aligns across 8 bases. V dropped 0 bases and J dropped 4; count of bases not matched to a gene: 5. Germline lookup yields CDR1 SGDLS and CDR2 YYNGEE. This CDR3 is 15 amino acids long. The CDR3 DNA follows: TGTGCCAGCAGCGTAGTAGCAGGGGGCGGAGAGACCCAGTACTTC. Its protein is CASSVVAGGGETQYF.

This sequence joins TRBV7-2 and TRBJ1-2; a possible D gene is TRBD1 (5 bases). Germline-derived CDR1 and CDR2 are SGHTA and FQGNSA. The CDR3 is made up of 14 amino acids. V lost 1 base and J lost 8, with 14 bases in between. CDR3: CASSLDPGVGGYTF. For the CDR3, the DNA is TGTGCCAGCAGCTTAGACCCGGGGGTGGGCGGCTACACCTTC.

The chain has TRBV7-9 and TRBJ2-2, with D perhaps TRBD2 (5 bases). Germline V gene sequence: CDR1 SEHNR, CDR2 FQNEAQ (reference sequence). The CDR3 is 16 residues long. The V and J ends lost 3 bases and 4 bases respectively, with 15 bases between them. CDR3 loop: CASSFDPGLSTGELFF. The CDR3 region has the DNA TGTGCCAGCAGCTTTGATCCCGGACTTTCCACCGGGGAGCTGTTTTTT.

The chain's CDR3 is CASNEQGTHQPQHF. The CDR3 DNA reads TGTGCCAGCAACGAACAGGGGACGCATCAGCCCCAGCATTTT. The V call is TRBV2, the J call TRBJ1-5; 7 positions agree with TRBD1. The CDR3 loop spans 14 amino acids. Germline V gene data show CDR1 as SNHLY and CDR2 as FYNNEI. J gave up 5 bases and V 7 bases, and 8 bases lay outside the gene matches.

J is TRBJ2-5 and V is TRBV7-2, with TRBD2 matching 9 bases. The germline CDR1 and CDR2 sequences are SGHTA and FQGNSA. This CDR3 has 16 amino acids. After removal of 3 bases from V and 5 bases from J, the junction contained 10 bases not matched to a gene. The CDR3 sequence is CASSLSRGGGWETQYF. Here the CDR3 DNA reads TGTGCCAGCAGCTTGAGTCGCGGGGGGGGTTGGGAGACCCAGTACTTC. Combining the CDR3 with reference TRBV7-2 and TRBJ2-5 gives the whole variable domain GAGVSQSPSNKVTEKGKDVELRCDPISGHTALYWYRQSLGQGLEFLIYFQGNSAPDKSGLPSDRFSAERTGGSVSTLTIQRTQQEDSAVYLCASSLSRGGGWETQYFGPGTRLLVL.

This chain connects TRBV7-8 to TRBJ2-2, with TRBD1 matching 9 bases. J was trimmed by 5 bases and V by 1 base; bases with no gene match: 11. The CDR3 loop spans 18 amino acids. Germline CDR1 reads SGHVS; CDR2 reads FQNEAQ. The CDR3 sequence is CASSLGLYRGQSTGELFF. The CDR3 nucleotides are TGTGCCAGCAGCTTAGGACTTTACAGGGGGCAATCTACCGGGGAGCTGTTTTTT.

The chain carries TRBV27 and TRBJ1-4; D is possibly TRBD1 (5 bases). V lost 8 bases, J lost 0 bases, and 16 bases lay in between. CDR1 is MNHEY and CDR2 is SMNVEV in the germline V gene (reference sequence). There are 16 residues in the CDR3. CDR3 DNA sequence: TGTGCCAGCCGGGGGATGTCGGCGGCAACTAATGAAAAACTGTTTTTT. This codes for CASRGMSAATNEKLFF. The variable domain in full, with the rest retrieved from reference TRBV27 and TRBJ1-4, is EAQVTQNPRYLITVTGKKLTVTCSQNMNHEYMSWYRQDPGLGLRQIYYSMNVEVTDKGDVPEGYKVSRKEKRNFPLILESPSPNQTSLYFCASRGMSAATNEKLFFGSGTQLSVL.

The chain combines TRBV9 with TRBJ2-3; 10 bases align to TRBD2. V lost 4 bases and J lost 2; bases outside the gene matches: 7. The CDR3 covers 16 residues. CDR1 is SGDLS and CDR2 is YYNGEE in the germline V gene. For the CDR3, the DNA is TGTGCCAGCAGCACTCTAGCGGGGGTGCCCACAGATACGCAGTATTTT. Translation: CASSTLAGVPTDTQYF.

The chain uses TRBV6-5 and TRBJ2-7; TRBD2 agrees at 10 bases. The J segment lost 5 bases and the V segment lost 7 bases, leaving 8 bases of the junction unmatched. The CDR3 has 14 residues. CDR1 is MNHEY, CDR2 SVGAGI, per germline. The CDR3 loop is CASTSLAGVHEQYF. CDR3 coding DNA: TGTGCCAGCACTAGCCTAGCGGGAGTCCACGAGCAGTACTTC.

V is TRBV2 and J is TRBJ2-5; 8 bases map to TRBD1. Germline V gene data show CDR1 as SNHLY and CDR2 as FYNNEI. With 5 bases clipped from V and 1 base from J, the junction kept 3 bases outside the gene matches. The CDR3 extends over 14 amino acids. CDR3 protein: CASSRTGTQETQYF. CDR3 nucleotides: TGTGCCAGCAGTAGGACAGGGACCCAAGAGACCCAGTACTTC.

In this sample, this clone is large. J is TRBJ1-1 and V is TRBV5-1; D gene uncertain. V shed 4 bases and J shed 6 bases, with 19 bases lying between them. The CDR3 totals 15 residues. Germline loops: CDR1 SGHRS, CDR2 YFSETQ. CDR3 sequence: CASSKFPGAGAEAFF. The CDR3 DNA sequence: TGCGCCAGCAGCAAATTTCCAGGTGCGGGCGCTGAAGCTTTCTTT.

The chain joins TRBV7-2 to TRBJ2-7, with D uncertain. Per the germline V gene, CDR1 is SGHTA and CDR2 is FQGNSA. This CDR3 is built from 13 residues. V lost 5 bases, J lost 4 bases, and 12 bases lay in between. DNA for the CDR3: TGTGCCAGCAGCCCCGCGAGAGGATACGAGCAGTACTTC. It specifies CASSPARGYEQYF. Variable domain in full (rest from reference TRBV7-2 and TRBJ2-7): GAGVSQSPSNKVTEKGKDVELRCDPISGHTALYWYRQSLGQGLEFLIYFQGNSAPDKSGLPSDRFSAERTGGSVSTLTIQRTQQEDSAVYLCASSPARGYEQYFGPGTRLTVT.

The V and J genes are TRBV4-3 and TRBJ2-3, with a possible D match to TRBD2 (6 bases). The CDR3 sequence is 17 residues long. Trimming cost V 0 bases and J 4 bases, with 17 bases left between them. Per germline, CDR1 LGHNA and CDR2 YSLEER. Here the CDR3 reads CASSQDGGAGRSDTQYF. Written as DNA, the CDR3 is TGCGCCAGCAGCCAAGATGGAGGGGCAGGGAGGTCAGATACGCAGTATTTT.

The CDR3: CASSPYSGETDTQYF. In DNA, the CDR3 is TGTGCCAGCAGCCCTTACTCGGGGGAGACAGATACGCAGTATTTT. The V call is TRBV7-7, the J call TRBJ2-3, with D possibly TRBD2 on 6 matching bases. V was cut by 5 bases and J by 3 bases, with 15 bases left in between. CDR1 and CDR2 (germline): SSHAT, FNYEAQ (reference sequence). The CDR3 contains 15 residues.

The J gene is TRBJ1-1, the V gene TRBV5-1, with D unclear. The V gene lost 0 bases and the J gene lost 1 base, with 13 bases spanning the gap. This CDR3 region has 16 residues. Germline CDR1 SGHRS, CDR2 YFSETQ. CDR3 residues: CASSLVPSYGNTEAFF. The CDR3 DNA sequence: TGCGCCAGCAGCTTGGTCCCCTCTTACGGGAACACTGAAGCTTTCTTT.

Only a few counts were recorded for this clone. The chain has TRBV6-6 and TRBJ2-5; 9 bases are a match to TRBD1. J lost 5 bases, V lost 0 bases, and 4 bases had no gene match. Germline V gene sequence: CDR1 MNHNY, CDR2 SVGAGI (reference sequence). This CDR3 region has 15 residues. The CDR3 DNA reads as TGTGCCAGCAGTTACTCGGGACAGGGAAAGGAGACCCAGTACTTC. The encoded protein is CASSYSGQGKETQYF.

CDR3 loop: CASSPMTGGGTPLHF. For the CDR3, the DNA is TGTGCCAGCAGCCCCATGACAGGGGGCGGGACACCCCTCCACTTT. The chain has TRBV7-2 and TRBJ1-6; 10 bases are a match to TRBD1. The V segment lost 5 bases and the J segment 11 bases; nucleotides outside the gene matches: 9. This CDR3 is built from 15 residues. The germline gives CDR1 SGHTA, CDR2 FQGNSA. The full variable domain, with the rest looked up from reference TRBV7-2 and TRBJ1-6, is GAGVSQSPSNKVTEKGKDVELRCDPISGHTALYWYRQSLGQGLEFLIYFQGNSAPDKSGLPSDRFSAERTGGSVSTLTIQRTQQEDSAVYLCASSPMTGGGTPLHFGNGTRLTVT.

The J gene is TRBJ1-1, the V gene TRBV7-9; unclear D gene. CDR1 SEHNR and CDR2 FQNEAQ come from the germline V gene (reference sequence). This CDR3 has 12 residues. V was clipped by 4 bases and J by 1 base, with 4 bases between them. In nucleotides, the CDR3 is TGTGCCAGCAGCTATAGGAACACTGAAGCTTTCTTT. Amino acids: CASSYRNTEAFF.

The V and J genes are TRBV10-3 and TRBJ2-5; D is unresolved. From germline, CDR1 is ENHRY and CDR2 SYGVKD. The CDR3 runs 12 residues. Trimming left V 6 bases short and J 1 base short, with 6 bases between. CDR3 coding DNA: TGTGCCATCAGCGGCGGCCAAGAGACCCAGTACTTC. This codes for CAISGGQETQYF.

V and J are TRBV7-4 and TRBJ2-3; no firm D call. The length of the CDR3 is 18 residues. CDR1 is SGHVT and CDR2 is SQSDAQ in the germline V gene. Trimming removed 7 bases from V and 0 bases from J, with 23 bases in between. CDR3 in amino acids: CASIRYGCVYMSTDTQYF. The CDR3 nucleotides are TGTGCCAGCATCCGTTACGGTTGCGTCTATATGAGCACAGATACGCAGTATTTT. Looking up the rest from reference TRBV7-4 and TRBJ2-3 gives the full variable domain: GAGVSQSPRYKVAKRGRDVALRCDSISGHVTLYWYRQTLGQGSEVLTYSQSDAQRDKSGRPSGRFSAERPERSVSTLKIQRTEQGDSAVYLCASIRYGCVYMSTDTQYFGPGTRLTVL.

The V call is TRBV5-4, the J call TRBJ2-1; 13 bases are a match to TRBD2. V lost 3 bases to trimming and J lost 7 bases; unmatched junction nucleotides: 13. Per the germline V gene, CDR1 is SGHNT and CDR2 is YYREEE (reference sequence). This CDR3 is 18 amino acids long. The CDR3 region has the DNA TGTGCCAGCAGCTACGGCTCCCGGACTAGCGGGAGACGGAATGAGCAGTTCTTC. Its protein product is CASSYGSRTSGRRNEQFF.